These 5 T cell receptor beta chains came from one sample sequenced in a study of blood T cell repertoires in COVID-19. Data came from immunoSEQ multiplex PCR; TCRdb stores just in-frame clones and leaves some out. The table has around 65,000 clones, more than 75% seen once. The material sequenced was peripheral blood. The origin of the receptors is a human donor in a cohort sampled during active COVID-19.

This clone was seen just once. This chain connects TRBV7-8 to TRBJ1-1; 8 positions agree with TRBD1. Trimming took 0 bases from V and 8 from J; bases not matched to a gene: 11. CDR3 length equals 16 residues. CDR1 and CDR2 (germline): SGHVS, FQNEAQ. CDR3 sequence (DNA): TGTGCCAGCAGCTTAGCGTTGACAGGGGCGCCAGGAGAAGCTTTCTTT. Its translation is CASSLALTGAPGEAFF. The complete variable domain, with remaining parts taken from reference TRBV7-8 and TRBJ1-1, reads GAGVSQSPRYKVAKRGQDVALRCDPISGHVSLFWYQQALGQGPEFLTYFQNEAQLDKSGLPSDRFFAERPEGSVSTLKIQRTQQEDSAVYLCASSLALTGAPGEAFFGQGTRLTVV.

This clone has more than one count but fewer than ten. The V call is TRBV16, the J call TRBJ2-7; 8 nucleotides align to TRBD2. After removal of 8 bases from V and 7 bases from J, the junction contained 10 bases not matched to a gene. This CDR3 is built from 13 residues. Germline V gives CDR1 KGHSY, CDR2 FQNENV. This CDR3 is CASLRGDLGEQYF. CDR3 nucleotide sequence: TGTGCCAGCCTGCGGGGGGATCTGGGTGAGCAGTACTTC.

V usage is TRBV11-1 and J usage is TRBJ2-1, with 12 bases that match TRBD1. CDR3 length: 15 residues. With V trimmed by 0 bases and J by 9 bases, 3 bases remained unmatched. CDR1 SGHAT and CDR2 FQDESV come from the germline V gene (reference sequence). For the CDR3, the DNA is TGTGCCAGCAGCTTAGCGGGGACAGGGGGCGGTGAGCAGTTCTTC. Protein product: CASSLAGTGGGEQFF.

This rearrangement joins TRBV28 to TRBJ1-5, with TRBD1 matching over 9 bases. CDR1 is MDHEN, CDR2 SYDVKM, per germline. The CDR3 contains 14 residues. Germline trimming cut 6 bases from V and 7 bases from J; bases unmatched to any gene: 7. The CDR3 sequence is CASRPTGGGQPQHF. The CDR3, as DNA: TGTGCCAGCAGACCGACAGGGGGTGGGCAGCCCCAGCATTTT. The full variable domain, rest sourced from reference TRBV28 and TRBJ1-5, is DVKVTQSSRYLVKRTGEKVFLECVQDMDHENMFWYRQDPGLGLRLIYFSYDVKMKEKGDIPEGYSVSREKKERFSLILESASTNQTSMYLCASRPTGGGQPQHFGDGTRLSIL.

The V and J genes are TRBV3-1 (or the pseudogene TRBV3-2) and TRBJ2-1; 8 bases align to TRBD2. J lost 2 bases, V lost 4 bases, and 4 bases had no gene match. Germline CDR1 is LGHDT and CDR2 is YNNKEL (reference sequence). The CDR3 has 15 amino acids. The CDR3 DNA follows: TGTGCCAGCAGCCGAGCGGGAGACCCCTACAATGAGCAGTTCTTC. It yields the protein CASSRAGDPYNEQFF.